This T cell receptor (beta chain) comes out of a study of blood T cell repertoires in COVID-19. The wider study: Acute and convalescent COVID-19 samples came from the United States, Italy and Spain. In each case, the material was cDNA or gDNA derived from T cells, B-cell-depleted T cells, or PBMCs.

Trimming shortened V by 3 bases and J by 2 bases, and 6 bases separated the two germline ends. The CDR3 has 13 amino acids. Germline values: CDR1 KGHSH, CDR2 LQKENI. In the original processing: Nucleated cell number was recorded as an estimate derived from reference gene primer amplification. The table came from immunoSEQ multiplex PCR; TCRdb's copy has only in-frame clones and leaves some out. For V, J and clone size, that table is used; D and trimming come from the DNA. Of 200,000 to 250,000 clones in the sample, over 60% were seen once. As regards this clone: The sample contains more than one DNA sequence encoding this CDR3.

The sequenced sample consisted of peripheral blood. This TCR came from a woman in her sixties or seventies with acute or convalescent COVID-19. The J gene is TRBJ2-3, the V gene TRBV18; D uncertain. The CDR3 nucleotides read TGTGCCAGCTCACCTCCATCCACAGATACGCAGTATTTT. Protein: CASSPPSTDTQYF.